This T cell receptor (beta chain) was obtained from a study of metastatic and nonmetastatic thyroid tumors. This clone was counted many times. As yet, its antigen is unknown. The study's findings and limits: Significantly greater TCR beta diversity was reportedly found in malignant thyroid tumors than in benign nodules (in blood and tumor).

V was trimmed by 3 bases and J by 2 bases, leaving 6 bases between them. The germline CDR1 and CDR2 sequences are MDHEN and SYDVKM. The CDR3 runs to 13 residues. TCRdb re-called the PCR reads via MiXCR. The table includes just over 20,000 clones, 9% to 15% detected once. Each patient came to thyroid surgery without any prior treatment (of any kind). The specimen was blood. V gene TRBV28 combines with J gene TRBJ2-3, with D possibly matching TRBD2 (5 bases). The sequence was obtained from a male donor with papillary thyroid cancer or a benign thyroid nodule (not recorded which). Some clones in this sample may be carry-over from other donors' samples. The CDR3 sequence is CASSLRATDTQYF. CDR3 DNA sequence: TGTGCCAGCAGTTTGAGGGCCACAGATACGCAGTATTTT.